One sample yielded the 15 T cell receptor beta chains listed below, sequenced in a study of human T cells and chemical hapten exposure. Time point defined: patch test 3, about 24 weeks after DPC sensitization. The treatment is: therapeutic diphenylcyclopropenone sensitization with weekly scalp DPC. TCRdb redid the calling of the RACE reads with MiXCR, one entry per CDR3 protein. The sample has more than 45,000 distinct CDR3 sequences; roughly 12% are singletons. Material: whole blood, obtained in connection with sensitization to the hapten diphenylcyclopropenone (DPC). The origin of the receptors is a man aged 30 to 45 with alopecia areata. Some clones in this sample may be carry-over from other donors' samples.

Only a few counts were recorded for this clonotype. The gene calls are TRBV7-8 and TRBJ1-1; the match to TRBD1 covers 7 bases. Germline V lookup: CDR1 SGHVS, CDR2 FQNEAQ. The V gene end was trimmed by 5 bases and the J gene end by 1 base; junction bases not matched to a gene: 4. The CDR3 contains 14 residues. CDR3 nucleotide sequence: TGTGCCAGCAGCCGGACAGGAGCGAACACTGAAGCTTTCTTT. Protein: CASSRTGANTEAFF.

This clonotype was found a few times. The rearrangement links TRBV2 to TRBJ1-2; 8 bases agree with TRBD1. Germline-derived CDR1 and CDR2 are SNHLY and FYNNEI. The CDR3 covers 13 residues. V lost 2 bases, J lost 7 bases, and 3 bases stayed unmatched. The DNA for the CDR3 is TGTGCCAGCAGTGAACAGGGGGCCGGTGGCTACACCTTC. Residues: CASSEQGAGGYTF.

This clonotype appeared many times. V gene TRBV18 combines with J gene TRBJ1-5, with no clear D. This CDR3 contains 13 residues. Germline loops: CDR1 KGHSH, CDR2 LQKENI. The V end was cut by 3 bases, the J end by 2 bases, with 5 bases between. CDR3 DNA sequence: TGTGCCAGCTCACCCGGCGGCAATCAGCCCCAGCATTTT. Protein product: CASSPGGNQPQHF.

A single count supports this clonotype. A much larger clone lies one base from this, so it may be a read error. This chain links TRBV2 with TRBJ2-1; D perhaps matches TRBD2 (6 bases). Deletions cut 4 bases from V and 5 bases from J, with 15 bases between. The germline V gene encodes CDR1 SNHLY and CDR2 FYNNEI. The CDR3 consists of 15 residues. The CDR3 DNA reads TGTGCCAGCAGTGTTAGATGCGGGGTAGACAATGAGCAGTTCTTC. Amino acid sequence: CASSVRCGVDNEQFF. The variable domain in full, completed from reference TRBV2 and TRBJ2-1, reads EPEVTQTPSHQVTQMGQEVILRCVPISNHLYFYWYRQILGQKVEFLVSFYNNEISEKSEIFDDQFSVERPDGSNFTLKIRSTKLEDSAMYFCASSVRCGVDNEQFFGPGTRLTVL.

There are a few counts of this clonotype. The genes are TRBV7-8 and TRBJ1-5; D ambiguous. Germline CDR1 SGHVS, CDR2 FQNEAQ. The CDR3 runs 17 residues. Trimming removed 2 bases from V and 5 bases from J, with 19 bases in between. The chain's CDR3 is CASSLIRSLGRDQPQHF. The CDR3 DNA reads TGTGCCAGCAGCTTAATACGATCTCTGGGAAGGGATCAGCCCCAGCATTTT.

This clonotype turned up a few times. The V and J genes are TRBV7-2 and TRBJ2-2; TRBD1 is a possible D gene (6 bases). The ends were cut back, 5 bases at V and 4 bases at J, with 17 bases in the middle. CDR3 size: 16 residues. Germline V gene data show CDR1 as SGHTA and CDR2 as FQGNSA. The CDR3 loop reads CASSTDSGTFTGELFF. The CDR3 DNA follows: TGTGCCAGCAGCACGGACAGTGGGACCTTCACCGGGGAGCTGTTTTTT. The variable domain in full, with the rest retrieved from reference TRBV7-2 and TRBJ2-2, is GAGVSQSPSNKVTEKGKDVELRCDPISGHTALYWYRQSLGQGLEFLIYFQGNSAPDKSGLPSDRFSAERTGGSVSTLTIQRTQQEDSAVYLCASSTDSGTFTGELFFGEGSRLTVL.

The sample holds many counts of this clonotype. The gene calls are TRBV27 and TRBJ1-1; D ambiguous. V gave up 7 bases and J gave up 2 bases, with 5 bases separating them. The CDR3 loop spans 11 amino acids. The V gene's germline CDR1 is MNHEY and CDR2 SMNVEV (reference sequence). The CDR3 region has the DNA TGTGCCAGCAAAGTAAACACTGAAGCTTTCTTT. It encodes CASKVNTEAFF.

The sample holds many counts of this clonotype. This chain connects TRBV6-4 to TRBJ1-1, with 9 bases matching TRBD1. Germline V CDR1 and CDR2: MRHNA, SNTAGT. Trimming at V came to 6 bases and at J to 4 bases, leaving 6 bases not matched to a gene. This CDR3 has 14 amino acids. The CDR3 DNA is TGTGCCAGCAGGACAGGGGGTACAAGCACTGAAGCTTTCTTT. Its translation: CASRTGGTSTEAFF.

This clonotype was detected many times. This chain links TRBV18 with TRBJ2-3; possibly TRBD2 for D (6 bases). Trimming cost V 0 bases and J 2 bases, with 12 bases left between them. The CDR3 covers 16 residues. CDR1 is KGHSH, CDR2 LQKENI, per germline. The DNA of the CDR3 is TGTGCCAGCTCACCACCGGGGACTCCGTACACAGATACGCAGTATTTT. It codes for CASSPPGTPYTDTQYF.

Many counts were recorded for this clonotype. This chain joins TRBV29-1 and TRBJ2-2; D possibly matches TRBD1 or TRBD2 (6 bases each). V was shortened by 8 bases and J by 2 bases, with 12 bases between the two germline ends. The CDR3 consists of 13 residues. Germline CDR1 and CDR2: SQVTM and ANQGSEA. CDR3 loop: CSITGANTGELFF. For the CDR3, the DNA is TGCAGCATCACGGGGGCCAACACCGGGGAGCTGTTTTTT.

The V and J genes are TRBV7-3 and TRBJ2-1, with TRBD2 matching over 10 bases. The germline CDR1 and CDR2 sequences are SGHTA and FQGTGA. The CDR3 extends over 16 amino acids. V shed 9 bases, J shed 0 bases, and the junction held 8 bases outside the gene matches. Written as DNA, the CDR3 is TGTGCCAGAGGGCTAGCGGGGGATCACTCCTACAATGAGCAGTTCTTC. Its protein is CARGLAGDHSYNEQFF.

V gene TRBV30 combines with J gene TRBJ1-1, with D possibly TRBD1 on 6 matching bases. Germline V gives CDR1 GTSNPN, CDR2 SVGIG (reference sequence). The CDR3 sequence is 13 residues long. V gave up 2 bases and J gave up 5 bases, with 12 bases separating them. CDR3 loop: CAWSPRRGTEAFF. The DNA for the CDR3 is TGTGCCTGGAGTCCCAGGAGGGGGACTGAAGCTTTCTTT. The full variable domain, rest sourced from reference TRBV30 and TRBJ1-1, is SQTIHQWPATLVQPVGSPLSLECTVEGTSNPNLYWYRQAAGRGLQLLFYSVGIGQISSEVPQNLSASRPQDRQFILSSKKLLLSDSGFYLCAWSPRRGTEAFFGQGTRLTVV.

This clonotype has more than one count but fewer than ten. This chain joins TRBV7-2 and TRBJ1-2; D remains unclear. In germline, CDR1 is SGHTA, CDR2 FQGNSA. V lost 2 bases and J lost 8, with 9 bases in between. The CDR3 sequence is 12 residues long. Here the CDR3 reads CASSLWGNGYTF. Written as DNA, the CDR3 is TGTGCCAGCAGCTTATGGGGTAACGGCTACACCTTC.

This clonotype occurred many times. This chain connects TRBV19 to TRBJ1-5; maybe TRBD1 (6 bases). Germline V gene data show CDR1 as LNHDA and CDR2 as SQIVND (reference sequence). Trimming pared 7 bases from V and 4 bases from J, leaving 20 bases between. The CDR3 loop spans 16 amino acids. CDR3 loop: CASNLARGQANQPQHF. The CDR3 region has the DNA TGTGCCAGTAATTTGGCCCGGGGACAAGCTAATCAGCCCCAGCATTTT.

A single count supports this clonotype. A much larger clone lies one base from this, so it may be a read error. The V gene is TRBV6-4, the J gene TRBJ1-1; D is ambiguous. The CDR3 totals 13 residues. Germline V gene lookup returns CDR1 MRHNA and CDR2 SNTAGT. CDR3 in amino acids: CVSSVHKGTEAFF. As DNA, the CDR3 is TGTGTCAGCAGCGTTCATAAGGGTACTGAAGCTTTCTTT.